One sample yielded the 2 T cell receptor beta chains listed below, sequenced in a study of tumor-infiltrating lymphocytes in oesophageal squamous cell carcinoma. TCRdb redid the calling of the PCR reads with MiXCR, one entry per CDR3 protein. This table holds around 16,000 distinct CDR3 sequences, 35% to 55% found once. The sequenced material came from blood. The origin of the receptors is a female donor with esophageal squamous cell carcinoma.

The V gene is TRBV7-2, the J gene TRBJ1-1, with D perhaps TRBD1 (6 bases). This CDR3 has 15 amino acids. Trimming removed 6 bases at V and 4 bases at J, with 18 bases between. From germline, CDR1 is SGHTA and CDR2 FQGNSA. The CDR3 DNA reads TGTGCCAGCAGTTCTTATGGGGGGGCTAGCACTGAAGCTTTCTTT. Its translation is CASSSYGGASTEAFF.

This clonotype was observed a few times. The CDR3 here is CASSPTGGPTNEKLFF. CDR3 coding DNA: TGTGCCAGCAGCCCCACAGGGGGGCCAACTAATGAAAAACTGTTTTTT. This chain uses TRBV9 with TRBJ1-4; 8 bases align to TRBD1. This CDR3 comprises 16 residues. Germline V gene data show CDR1 as SGDLS and CDR2 as YYNGEE. V lost 4 bases to trimming and J lost 0 bases; unmatched junction nucleotides: 5.